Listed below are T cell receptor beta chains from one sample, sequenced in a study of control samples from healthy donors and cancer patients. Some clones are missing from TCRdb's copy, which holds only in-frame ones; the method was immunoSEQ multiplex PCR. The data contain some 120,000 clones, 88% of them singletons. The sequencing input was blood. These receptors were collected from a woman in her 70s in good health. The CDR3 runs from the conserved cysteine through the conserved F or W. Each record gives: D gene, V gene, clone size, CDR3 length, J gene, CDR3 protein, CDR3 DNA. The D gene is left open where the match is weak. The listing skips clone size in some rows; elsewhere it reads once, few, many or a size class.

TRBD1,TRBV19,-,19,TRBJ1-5,CASSVSTGYYAAINQPQHF,TGTGCCAGTAGTGTCTCGACAGGGTATTATGCGGCAATCAATCAGCCCCAGCATTTT
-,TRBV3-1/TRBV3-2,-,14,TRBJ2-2,CASSQGGTRGELFF,TGTGCCAGCAGCCAAGGGGGAACCAGAGGGGAGCTGTTTTTT
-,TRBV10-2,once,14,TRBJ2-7,CASRPEGPPYEQYF,TGCGCCAGCAGGCCCGAAGGGCCACCCTACGAGCAGTACTTC
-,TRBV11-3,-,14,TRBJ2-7,CARPRIGGTYEQYF,TGTGCCAGGCCTAGGATTGGGGGGACCTACGAGCAGTACTTC
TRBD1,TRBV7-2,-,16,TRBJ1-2,CASRRGSGGEGYGYTF,TGTGCCAGCAGGAGGGGATCAGGGGGGGAAGGCTATGGCTACACCTTC
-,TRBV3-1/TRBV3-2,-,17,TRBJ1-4,CASSQDRTLSTNEKLFF,TGTGCCAGCAGCCAAGACCGAACGCTATCAACTAATGAAAAACTGTTTTTT
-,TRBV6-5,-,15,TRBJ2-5,CASSYSALGGETQYF,TGTGCCAGCAGTTACTCGGCCCTGGGGGGAGAGACCCAGTACTTC
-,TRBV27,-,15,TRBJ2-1,CASSLLGGSYNEQFF,TGTGCCAGCAGTTTGTTGGGGGGATCCTACAATGAGCAGTTCTTC
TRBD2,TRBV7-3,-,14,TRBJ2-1,CASSSGLADNEQFF,TGTGCCAGCAGCTCTGGACTAGCGGACAATGAGCAGTTCTTC
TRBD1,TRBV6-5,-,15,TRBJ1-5,CASSRDRGWDQPQHF,TGTGCCAGCAGCCGTGACAGGGGGTGGGATCAGCCCCAGCATTTT
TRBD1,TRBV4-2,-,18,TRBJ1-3,CASSPRDRDLSSGNTIYF,TGTGCCAGCAGCCCCCGGGACAGGGATCTGAGCTCTGGAAACACCATATATTTT